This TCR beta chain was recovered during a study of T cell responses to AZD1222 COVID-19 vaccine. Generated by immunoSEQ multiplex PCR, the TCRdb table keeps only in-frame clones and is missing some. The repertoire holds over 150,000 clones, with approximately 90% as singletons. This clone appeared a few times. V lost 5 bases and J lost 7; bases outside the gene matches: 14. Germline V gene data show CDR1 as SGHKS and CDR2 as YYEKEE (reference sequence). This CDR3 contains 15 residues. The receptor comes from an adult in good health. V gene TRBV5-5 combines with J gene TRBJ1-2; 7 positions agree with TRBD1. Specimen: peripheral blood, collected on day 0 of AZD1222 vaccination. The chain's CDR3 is CASSQFLGQAGGYTF. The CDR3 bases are TGTGCCAGCAGTCAGTTTTTAGGACAGGCGGGTGGCTACACCTTC.